The TCR beta chain under discussion was sequenced for a study of T cells in localized non-small cell lung cancer. For this clone: Its antigen is not identified.

Study-level points and caveats: A raised T cell density in blood coincided with lengthier overall survival.

Germline V gives CDR1 KGHSH, CDR2 LQKENI. This CDR3 has 16 amino acids. Trimming removed 3 bases from V and 5 bases from J; junction bases left unmatched: 5. Sequencing used immunoSEQ multiplex PCR; TCRdb keeps in-frame clones, though not all of them. This sample carries roughly 35,000 clones, 85% to 95% of them seen once, and the ten largest clones take roughly 8.2%. This material consisted of peripheral blood, taken before any cancer treatment. The V and J genes are TRBV18 and TRBJ2-5; 14 bases line up with TRBD2. The source of this sequence is a female donor of 60 years or more with stage I lung adenocarcinoma. CDR3 sequence reads: CASSPGLAGEGETQYF. The CDR3 nucleotides read TGTGCCAGCTCACCGGGACTAGCGGGAGAGGGGGAGACCCAGTACTTC.